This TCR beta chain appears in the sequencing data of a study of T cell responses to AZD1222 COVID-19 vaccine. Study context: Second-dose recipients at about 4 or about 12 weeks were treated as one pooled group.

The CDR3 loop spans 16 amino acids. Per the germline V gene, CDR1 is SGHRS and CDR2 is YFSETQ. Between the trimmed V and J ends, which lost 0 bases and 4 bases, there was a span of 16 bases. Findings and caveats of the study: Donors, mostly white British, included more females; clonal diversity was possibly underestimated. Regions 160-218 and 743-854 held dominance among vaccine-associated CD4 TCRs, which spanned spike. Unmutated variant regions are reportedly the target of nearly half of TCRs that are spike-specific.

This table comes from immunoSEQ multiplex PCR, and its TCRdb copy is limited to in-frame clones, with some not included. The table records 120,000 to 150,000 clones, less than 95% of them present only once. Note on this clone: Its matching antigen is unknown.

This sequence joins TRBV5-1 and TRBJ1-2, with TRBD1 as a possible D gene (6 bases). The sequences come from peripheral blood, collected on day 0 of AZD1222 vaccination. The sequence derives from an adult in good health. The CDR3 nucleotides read TGCGCCAGCAGCTTGGGCAGGGGCAGTGAGGGCTATGGCTACACCTTC. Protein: CASSLGRGSEGYGYTF.